One sample yielded the 9 T cell receptor beta chains listed below, sequenced in a study of CD8 T cells in ankylosing spondylitis. TCRdb processed the 5' RACE reads anew with MiXCR; each CDR3 protein has one entry. The sample holds under 170,000 distinct CDR3 sequences; around 43% are singletons and the top ten take 15%. Sequenced input: synovial fluid, either unsorted or a sorted T cell fraction (not recorded which). The receptors here all came from a male donor with ankylosing spondylitis.

This chain links TRBV4-3 with TRBJ2-1, with TRBD2 matching 7 bases. CDR1 is LGHNA and CDR2 is YSLEER in the germline V gene. V lost 0 bases to trimming and J lost 2 bases; unmatched junction nucleotides: 4. The CDR3 is made up of 16 amino acids. The CDR3: CASSQDYREAYNEQFF. CDR3 nucleotide sequence: TGCGCCAGCAGCCAAGATTATCGGGAGGCCTACAATGAGCAGTTCTTC.

This clonotype was recorded only once. This rearrangement joins TRBV4-1 to TRBJ1-2; D remains unclear. Germline V CDR1 and CDR2: MGHRA, YSYEKL. This CDR3 is 17 amino acids long. V was cut by 2 bases and J by 2 bases, with 18 bases left in between. CDR3 sequence: CASSQRSQTNRNYGYTF. DNA of the CDR3: TGCGCCAGCAGCCAACGGAGCCAAACGAACCGAAACTATGGCTACACCTTC.

The gene calls are TRBV27 and TRBJ2-3; 14 bases agree with TRBD2. V shed 5 bases, J shed 7 bases, and the junction held 8 bases outside the gene matches. There are 16 residues in the CDR3. The germline V gene encodes CDR1 MNHEY and CDR2 SMNVEV (reference sequence). The CDR3 spells CASSTGTSGRVNTQYF. CDR3 in DNA: TGTGCCAGCAGTACTGGGACTAGCGGGAGAGTGAATACGCAGTATTTT.

The rearrangement links TRBV6-1 to TRBJ1-6; 9 bases fit TRBD1. The CDR3 totals 18 residues. Germline assignment: CDR1 MNHNS and CDR2 SASEGT. V gave up 2 bases and J gave up 8 bases; unmatched junction bases: 13. CDR3 loop: CASSEQGPSDRGYSPLHF. In nucleotides, the CDR3 is TGTGCCAGCAGTGAACAGGGCCCTTCGGACAGGGGTTATTCACCCCTCCACTTT.

This clonotype was found once. The chain combines TRBV5-1 with TRBJ2-1, with D tentatively TRBD1 or TRBD2 (5 bases each). The CDR3 totals 14 residues. From germline, CDR1 is SGHRS and CDR2 YFSETQ. Trimming left V 2 bases short and J 8 bases short, with 14 bases between. DNA of the CDR3: TGCGCCAGCAGCTTCGAGGGGATTTCGGATGAGCAGTTCTTC. It specifies CASSFEGISDEQFF.

This chain links TRBV24-1 with TRBJ2-3; the match to TRBD1 covers 7 bases. The CDR3 sequence is 18 residues long. J gave up 3 bases and V 2 bases, and 13 bases lay outside the gene matches. Germline loops: CDR1 KGHDR, CDR2 SFDVKD. The CDR3 is CATSDSHPTGPRTDTQYF. In DNA, the CDR3 is TGTGCCACCAGTGATTCCCACCCGACAGGGCCCCGGACAGATACGCAGTATTTT.

The CDR3 DNA is TGTGCCACTACGTTTAACTGGGTGCAGTACTTC. Residues: CATTFNWVQYF. This sequence joins TRBV6-6 and TRBJ2-7; D unresolved. Per the germline V gene, CDR1 is MNHNY and CDR2 is SVGAGI (reference sequence). The CDR3 covers 11 residues. The ends were cut back, 10 bases at V and 9 bases at J, with 16 bases in the middle.

Turning to this clonotype: Germline and junction disagree at one end, which may indicate a read error. The chain has TRBV5-5 and TRBJ2-4, with 10 bases identical to TRBD2. This CDR3 has 18 amino acids. Germline CDR1 reads SGHKS; CDR2 reads YYEKEE (reference sequence). The CDR3 spells CASSLPRERPSGRAGVVF. The CDR3 coding sequence is TGTGCCAGCAGCTTGCCGAGGGAGAGGCCGAGCGGGAGGGCCGGGGTTGTCTTC.

The table lists this clonotype with a few counts. The V and J genes are TRBV6-4 and TRBJ2-2, with 8 bases aligning to TRBD1. The J segment lost 3 bases and the V segment lost 6 bases, leaving 3 bases of the junction unmatched. This CDR3 region has 14 residues. CDR1 MRHNA and CDR2 SNTAGT come from the germline V gene. The CDR3 reads CASSKDRDTGELFF. CDR3 DNA: TGTGCCAGCAGCAAGGACAGGGACACCGGGGAGCTGTTTTTT.